This T cell receptor beta chain was sequenced in a study of vaccination and CD4 T cells after COVID-19. Study as a whole: It was a median roughly 100 days after diagnosis, with a range of 35 to 161, that post-COVID samples were drawn. Stimulation of cells relied on overlapping spike peptides derived from SARS-CoV-2, HCoV-NL63, HCoV-OC43 and HCoV-229E. Whole-study results and caveats: It was observed that, in convalescent patients, a median around 88% of reactive clones arose only post-vaccination.

The Oncomine TCR Beta short-read assay sequenced DNA from cultured CD4+ T cells. TCRdb ran MiXCR on the PCR reads and lists one entry per CDR3 protein. The data hold around 16,000 distinct CDR3 sequences, with approximately 53% observed a single time. As for treatment: roughly 10-day PBMC culture with coronavirus spike peptide pools or control peptides (ViraFEST assay). Positive tests by PCR, dated March to December 2020, predated US Alpha, Beta and Delta variants. The CDR3 is 15 residues long. Germline V gene data show CDR1 as MNHEY and CDR2 as SVGAGI. V was clipped by 0 bases and J by 7 bases, with 13 bases between them. This clonotype was counted only a few times. Its antigen is as yet unknown.

This clonotype was obtained from a human donor with COVID-19. Sample: cultured CD4+ T cells from blood, taken after SARS-CoV-2 vaccination. The rearrangement links TRBV6-5 to TRBJ2-1, with a weak D call TRBD2 (7 bases). CDR3 bases: TGTGCCAGCAGTTACTCGGGGGGGGCGAGGAATGAGCAGTTCTTC. It is translated as CASSYSGGARNEQFF.